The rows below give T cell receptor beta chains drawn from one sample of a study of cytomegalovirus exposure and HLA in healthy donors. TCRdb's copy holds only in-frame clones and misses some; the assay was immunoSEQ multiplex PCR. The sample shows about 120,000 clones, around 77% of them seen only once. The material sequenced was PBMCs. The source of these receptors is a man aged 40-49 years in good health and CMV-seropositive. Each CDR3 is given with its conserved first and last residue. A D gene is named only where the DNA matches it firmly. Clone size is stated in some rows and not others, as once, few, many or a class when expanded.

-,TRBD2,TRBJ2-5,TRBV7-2,TGTGCCAGCAGCTTAGACCAGGGTAGCGGGGAGACCCAGTACTTC,CASSLDQGSGETQYF
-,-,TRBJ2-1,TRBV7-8,TGTGCCAGCAGCTTGGAAAACAGGGCCCCCTACAATGAGCAGTTCTTC,CASSLENRAPYNEQFF
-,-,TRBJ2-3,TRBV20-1,TGCAGTGCTCAGGGTCAAGATACGCAGTATTTT,CSAQGQDTQYF
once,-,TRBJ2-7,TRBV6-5,TGTGCCAGCAGTTCTCGGGGCTCCTACGAGCAGTACTTC,CASSSRGSYEQYF
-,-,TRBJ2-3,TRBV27,TGTGCCAGCAGTTTAATAGTCCCCCCCCGGGCAGATACGCAGTATTTT,CASSLIVPPRADTQYF
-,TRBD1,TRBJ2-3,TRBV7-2,TGTGCCAGCAGTTCCGGGACAGGGAGCACAGATACGCAGTATTTT,CASSSGTGSTDTQYF
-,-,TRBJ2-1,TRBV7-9,TGTGCCAGCAGCTTAGTGTCGGGAGTAACCTACAATGAGCAGTTCTTC,CASSLVSGVTYNEQFF
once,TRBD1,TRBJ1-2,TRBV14,TGTGCCAGCAGCCCCACAGCAGGGGGAGTATGGGGCTACACCTTC,CASSPTAGGVWGYTF
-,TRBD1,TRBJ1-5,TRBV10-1,TGCGCCAGCAGTCCCGACAGGGACCGGAGCAATCAGCCCCAGCATTTT,CASSPDRDRSNQPQHF
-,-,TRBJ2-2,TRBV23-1,TGCGCCAGCAGTCAATCGTGGGGGCGTGTGGAGGACACCGGGGAGCTGTTTTTT,CASSQSWGRVEDTGELFF
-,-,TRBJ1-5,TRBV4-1,TGCGCCAGCAGCCAAGGGACGGGCAGGGTGCAGCCCCAGCATTTT,CASSQGTGRVQPQHF
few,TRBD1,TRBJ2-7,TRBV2,TGTGCCAGCAGCCCGGGACAGGGGGTCCACGAGCAGTACTTC,CASSPGQGVHEQYF
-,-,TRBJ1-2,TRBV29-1,TGCAGCGTCAGATGGGGCTCAATGAGAGGCTACACCTTC,CSVRWGSMRGYTF
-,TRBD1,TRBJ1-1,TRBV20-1,TGCAGTGCTAGCCAGGGGGCTGAAGCTTTCTTT,CSASQGAEAFF
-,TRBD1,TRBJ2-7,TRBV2,TGTGCCAGCAGTGCGGGACAGGGACTCGAGCAGTACTTC,CASSAGQGLEQYF
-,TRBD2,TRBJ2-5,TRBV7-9,TGTGCCAGCAGCCCTACCCCAGCGGGGGTAGAGACCCAGTACTTC,CASSPTPAGVETQYF
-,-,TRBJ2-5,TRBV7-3,TGTGCCAGCAGCTTGTCCAGCCCCAGGGAGACCCAGTACTTC,CASSLSSPRETQYF
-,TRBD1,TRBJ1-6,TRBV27,TGTGCCAGCAGCGTACGGGACAGACCACAATTCTCCTATAATTCACCCCTCCACTTT,CASSVRDRPQFSYNSPLHF
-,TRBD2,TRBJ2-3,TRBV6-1,TGTGCCAGCAGTGAACTGAGCGGGGGGACAGATACGCAGTATTTT,CASSELSGGTDTQYF
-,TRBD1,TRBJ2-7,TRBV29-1,TGCAGCGGGGACAGCCAGGGCGAGCAGTACTTC,CSGDSQGEQYF
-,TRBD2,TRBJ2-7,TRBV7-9,TGTTCCAGCAGCTTAAGGGAGGGGAAAGGCAGGTCGAGCTCCTACGAGCAGTACTTC,CSSSLREGKGRSSSYEQYF
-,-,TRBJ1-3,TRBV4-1,TGCGCCAGCAGCCAAGAAGCACGGGGAAAGGCTGGAAACACCATATATTTT,CASSQEARGKAGNTIYF
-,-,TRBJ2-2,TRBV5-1,TGCGCCAGCAGCTTGGTTCAGACTGACACCGGGGAGCTGTTTTTT,CASSLVQTDTGELFF
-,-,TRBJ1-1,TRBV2,TGTGCCAGCATTGTGACTAAAACTGAAGCTTTCTTT,CASIVTKTEAFF
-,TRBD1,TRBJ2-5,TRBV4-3,TGCGCCAGCAGCCAGGGGGCCACAGGGGCCTGGGAGACCCAGTACTTC,CASSQGATGAWETQYF
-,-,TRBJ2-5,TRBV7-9,TGTGCCAGCAGCTCAACAGGAGCCTCTAGGGAGACCCAGTACTTC,CASSSTGASRETQYF
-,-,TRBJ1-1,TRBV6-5,TGTGCCAGCGGAGAGGGACAACCGAACACTGAAGCTTTCTTT,CASGEGQPNTEAFF
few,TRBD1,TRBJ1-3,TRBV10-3,TGTGCCATCAAACCGGGACAGGGGTATTCTGGAAACACCATATATTTT,CAIKPGQGYSGNTIYF
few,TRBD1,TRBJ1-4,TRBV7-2,TGTGCCAGCAGCCCCGGGACAGGGCAAGGTAAACTGTTTTTT,CASSPGTGQGKLFF
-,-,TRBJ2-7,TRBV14,TGTGCCAGCAGCCATGGCCAGGGGTACGAGCAGTACTTC,CASSHGQGYEQYF
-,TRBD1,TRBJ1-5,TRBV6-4,TGTGCCCATCCCAGGGGGCATCAGCCCCAGCATTTT,CAHPRGHQPQHF
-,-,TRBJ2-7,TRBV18,TGTGCCAGCTCAAGCCGACAGGCGTTGACCTCCTACGAGCAGTACTTC,CASSSRQALTSYEQYF
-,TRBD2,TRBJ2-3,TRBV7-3,TGTGCCAGCAGCTTAATTCCTAGCGGGGGGAAAGATACGCAGTATTTT,CASSLIPSGGKDTQYF
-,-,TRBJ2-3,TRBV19,TGTGCCAGTAGTATTCGGGGTGTGAGGGCAGATACGCAGTATTTT,CASSIRGVRADTQYF
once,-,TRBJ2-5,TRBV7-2,TGTGCCAGCAGCTTAGTTAGCGGCCAAGAGACCCAGTACTTC,CASSLVSGQETQYF
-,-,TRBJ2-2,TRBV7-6,TGTGCCAGCAGCTTAGAACAGGCCAGTACCGGGGAGCTGTTTTTT,CASSLEQASTGELFF
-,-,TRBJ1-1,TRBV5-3,TGTGCCAGAAGCGCCGACAGGCCGCCCGTCTCCTTCTGTGAAGCTTTCTTT,CARSADRPPVSFCEAFF
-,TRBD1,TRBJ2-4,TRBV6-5,TGTGCCAGCAGTTACGGGGGACAGGGGAAAAACATTCAGTACTTC,CASSYGGQGKNIQYF
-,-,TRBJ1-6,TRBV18,TGTGCCAGCTCACGTGAGGGAGACGGCTTCTATAATTCACCCCTCCACTTT,CASSREGDGFYNSPLHF
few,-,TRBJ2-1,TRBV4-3,TGCGCCAGCAGCCCGGACAGCACCTACAATGAGCAGTTCTTC,CASSPDSTYNEQFF